Shown below are 25 T cell receptor beta chains from a single sample sequenced in a study of blood T cell repertoires in COVID-19. Clones were read by immunoSEQ multiplex PCR, and TCRdb kept only the in-frame ones, dropping some. This table has 130,000 or so clones, about 74% appearing once. The specimen was peripheral blood. The receptors were sampled from a human donor in a cohort sampled during active COVID-19.

Only a few counts were recorded for this clone. The V gene is TRBV2, the J gene TRBJ2-5, with D unresolved. Germline V gives CDR1 SNHLY, CDR2 FYNNEI. The V end lost 0 bases, the J end lost 0 bases, and 8 bases lay between the germline ends. This CDR3 contains 15 residues. The CDR3 bases are TGTGCCAGCAGTGAAGCTCCTAGATACCAAGAGACCCAGTACTTC. Translated, it gives CASSEAPRYQETQYF.

CDR3: CASSLEVTGNYGYTF. DNA of the CDR3: TGTGCCAGCAGCTTGGAAGTGACAGGGAACTATGGCTACACCTTC. The genes are TRBV5-8 and TRBJ1-2; 7 bases are shared with TRBD1. After removal of 0 bases from V and 2 bases from J, the junction contained 4 bases not matched to a gene. Per germline, CDR1 SGHTS and CDR2 YDEGEE. This CDR3 has 15 residues.

This chain joins TRBV19 and TRBJ2-7, with D possibly TRBD2 on 7 matching bases. Germline-derived CDR1 and CDR2 are LNHDA and SQIVND (reference sequence). This CDR3 has 13 amino acids. The V and J ends lost 5 bases and 6 bases respectively, with 14 bases between them. The CDR3 nucleotides are TGTGCCAGTAGTTTCACGGGGGGCGGCGAGCAGTACTTC. Protein: CASSFTGGGEQYF.

This rearrangement joins TRBV10-1 to TRBJ2-7; the D gene is possibly TRBD1 (5 bases). Trimming cost V 3 bases and J 5 bases, with 14 bases left between them. Germline loops: CDR1 WNHNN, CDR2 SYGVQD (reference sequence). The CDR3 length is 14 residues. This CDR3 is CASSDLQGPDEQYF. CDR3 DNA: TGCGCCAGCAGTGATTTGCAGGGTCCCGACGAGCAGTACTTC.

About this clone: The same CDR3 arises from other DNA sequences in this sample as well. The J gene is TRBJ1-5, the V gene TRBV6-1; unclear D gene. Trimming took off 0 bases at V and 6 bases at J, with 6 bases between the two ends. The V gene's germline CDR1 is MNHNS and CDR2 SASEGT. This CDR3 has 13 residues. The CDR3 spells CASSEARGQPQHF. The CDR3 nucleotides are TGTGCCAGCAGTGAAGCCCGAGGTCAGCCCCAGCATTTT.

This clone occurred once. The V call is TRBV6-5, the J call TRBJ1-2; 9 bases line up with TRBD1. CDR3 length: 15 residues. The germline V gene has CDR1 MNHEY and CDR2 SVGAGI. V lost 6 bases and J lost 12; bases outside the gene matches: 17. CDR3 in amino acids: CASSATGGQGRDHTF. The CDR3 DNA is TGTGCCAGCAGCGCAACCGGGGGACAGGGTAGAGATCACACCTTC.

The V and J genes are TRBV11-3 and TRBJ2-1; possible D gene TRBD2, 5 bases. Germline-derived CDR1 and CDR2 are SGHNT and YENEEA. Deletions cut 8 bases from V and 5 bases from J, with 16 bases between. This CDR3 is built from 14 residues. The CDR3 is CASGKEAANNEQFF. As DNA, the CDR3 is TGTGCCAGCGGAAAGGAAGCGGCTAACAATGAGCAGTTCTTC.

V and J are TRBV15 and TRBJ1-6; weak D call: TRBD1 (5 bases). Looked up from germline, CDR1 is LNHNV and CDR2 is YYDKDF (reference sequence). Trimming left V 6 bases short and J 10 bases short, with 22 bases between. The CDR3 runs 16 residues. CDR3 DNA sequence: TGTGCCACCAGTCTGGGGCGGAACGGTGGTAGGTCACCCCTCCACTTT. This codes for CATSLGRNGGRSPLHF.

This sequence joins TRBV4-2 and TRBJ1-5; D ambiguous. V lost 5 bases and J 3 bases, leaving 14 bases between the germline ends. Germline lookup yields CDR1 LGHNA and CDR2 YNFKEQ. The CDR3 has 15 residues. CDR3 region: CASSKEQTSNQPQHF. Written as DNA, the CDR3 is TGTGCCAGCAGCAAGGAGCAAACCTCCAATCAGCCCCAGCATTTT.

This clone showed up just once. The sample has other DNA sequences that encode this CDR3 too. J is TRBJ1-3 and V is TRBV7-2; no clear D gene. CDR3 length: 14 residues. Germline V gene lookup returns CDR1 SGHTA and CDR2 FQGNSA. Trimming pared 1 base from V and 3 bases from J, leaving 7 bases between. CDR3 in amino acids: CASSLGGVGNTIYF. CDR3 sequence (DNA): TGTGCCAGCAGCTTAGGCGGGGTTGGAAACACCATATATTTT. The full variable domain, its missing parts supplied by reference TRBV7-2 and TRBJ1-3, is GAGVSQSPSNKVTEKGKDVELRCDPISGHTALYWYRQSLGQGLEFLIYFQGNSAPDKSGLPSDRFSAERTGGSVSTLTIQRTQQEDSAVYLCASSLGGVGNTIYFGEGSWLTVV.

The chain carries TRBV10-3 and TRBJ2-1, with 9 bases that match TRBD1. Germline V CDR1 and CDR2: ENHRY, SYGVKD. With 3 bases clipped from V and 7 bases from J, the junction kept 10 bases outside the gene matches. The CDR3 is 16 amino acids. This CDR3 reads CAISDTGTGSENEQFF. For the CDR3, the DNA is TGTGCCATCAGTGATACCGGGACAGGGTCTGAGAATGAGCAGTTCTTC.

This rearrangement joins TRBV9 to TRBJ2-7, with 10 bases aligning to TRBD1. CDR1 and CDR2 from the germline V gene are SGDLS and YYNGEE. The CDR3 covers 14 residues. V was pared by 4 bases and J by 6 bases, with 7 bases of the junction left unmatched. CDR3 sequence: CASSTRDRGSEQYF. Here the CDR3 DNA reads TGTGCCAGCAGCACCCGGGACAGGGGCTCCGAGCAGTACTTC.

The genes are TRBV3-1 (or the pseudogene TRBV3-2) and TRBJ2-2; D possibly corresponds to TRBD2 (5 bases). The germline gives CDR1 LGHDT, CDR2 YNNKEL (reference sequence). This CDR3 has 15 amino acids. Trimming shortened V by 2 bases and J by 5 bases, and 12 bases separated the two germline ends. CDR3 nucleotides: TGTGCCAGCAGCCAACCTCCCGGGGTAACCGGGGAGCTGTTTTTT. Protein: CASSQPPGVTGELFF.

A single count supports this clone. The chain uses TRBV6-2 or TRBV6-3 and TRBJ1-1; 11 bases align to TRBD1. The V gene's germline CDR1 is MNHEY and CDR2 SVGEGT. This CDR3 spans 17 amino acids. V lost 5 bases and J lost 3; bases outside the gene matches: 11. The CDR3 reads CASSNPGQGAHYTEAFF. The CDR3 DNA follows: TGTGCCAGCAGTAACCCCGGACAGGGGGCTCATTACACTGAAGCTTTCTTT.

This chain links TRBV4-1 with TRBJ2-7, with D possibly TRBD1 on 5 matching bases. Germline lookup yields CDR1 MGHRA and CDR2 YSYEKL. The V end was cut by 0 bases, the J end by 3 bases, with 9 bases between. This CDR3 comprises 14 residues. The CDR3 is CASSQDRGSYEQYF. CDR3 sequence (DNA): TGCGCCAGCAGCCAAGATAGGGGCAGCTACGAGCAGTACTTC.

The rearrangement uses TRBV4-1 and TRBJ2-7; 8 bases map to TRBD1. Looked up from germline, CDR1 is MGHRA and CDR2 is YSYEKL. This CDR3 spans 20 amino acids. Trimming at V came to 3 bases and at J to 0 bases, leaving 19 bases not matched to a gene. The CDR3 loop is CASSQVPGQANRIGSYEQYF. CDR3 DNA: TGCGCCAGCAGCCAGGTGCCGGGACAGGCGAATAGAATTGGCTCCTACGAGCAGTACTTC.

V is TRBV15 and J is TRBJ2-7, with D possibly being TRBD2 (5 bases). CDR1 is LNHNV and CDR2 is YYDKDF in the germline V gene (reference sequence). V shed 5 bases and J shed 0 bases, with 14 bases lying between them. This CDR3 contains 15 residues. For the CDR3, the DNA is TGTGCCACCAGCGGCCCCCGGGATAACTCCTACGAGCAGTACTTC. Protein product: CATSGPRDNSYEQYF.

The genes are TRBV20-1 and TRBJ1-1, with D maybe TRBD1 (6 bases). Between the trimmed V and J ends, which lost 3 bases and 10 bases, there was a span of 15 bases. Germline assignment: CDR1 DFQATT and CDR2 SNEGSKA (reference sequence). The CDR3 totals 12 residues. CDR3 coding DNA: TGCAGTGCTAGTGCCCTACAGGGTACAGCTTTCTTT. Translation: CSASALQGTAFF.

This clone was detected once. CDR3 sequence: CATNFNRDTQYF. As DNA, the CDR3 is TGTGCCACTAATTTTAACCGAGATACGCAGTATTTT. This sequence joins TRBV6-6 and TRBJ2-3, with D hard to call. CDR1 and CDR2 from the germline V gene are MNHNY and SVGAGI (reference sequence). Trimming cost V 10 bases and J 5 bases, with 13 bases left between them. This CDR3 region has 12 residues.

The chain has TRBV6-4 and TRBJ2-3, with a possible D match to TRBD1 (5 bases). This CDR3 has 16 residues. Germline values: CDR1 MRHNA, CDR2 SNTAGT. V was trimmed by 0 bases and J by 2 bases, leaving 12 bases between them. Here the CDR3 DNA reads TGTGCCAGCAGTGACTCAGAGCAGGGTGCCACAGATACGCAGTATTTT. This encodes CASSDSEQGATDTQYF.

V and J are TRBV28 and TRBJ1-2, with 8 bases identical to TRBD1. Losses at the gene ends were 2 bases for V and 7 bases for J; bases not matched to a gene: 12. This CDR3 region has 16 residues. The germline V gene encodes CDR1 MDHEN and CDR2 SYDVKM. The CDR3: CASSLRDRPTVGGYTF. CDR3 nucleotide sequence: TGTGCCAGCAGTTTAAGGGACAGGCCGACCGTCGGTGGCTACACCTTC.

The V gene is TRBV7-8, the J gene TRBJ1-3; 9 bases fit TRBD1. The CDR3 totals 15 residues. Germline CDR1 and CDR2: SGHVS and FQNEAQ. V lost 4 bases and J lost 3; bases outside the gene matches: 4. The CDR3 DNA is TGTGCCAGCAGCTCCCGACAGGGGGATGGAAACACCATATATTTT. This codes for CASSSRQGDGNTIYF. Complete variable domain (other parts from reference TRBV7-8 and TRBJ1-3): GAGVSQSPRYKVAKRGQDVALRCDPISGHVSLFWYQQALGQGPEFLTYFQNEAQLDKSGLPSDRFFAERPEGSVSTLKIQRTQQEDSAVYLCASSSRQGDGNTIYFGEGSWLTVV.

The chain combines TRBV10-3 with TRBJ1-2; TRBD1 matches 8 bases. Germline CDR1 reads ENHRY; CDR2 reads SYGVKD. The CDR3 loop spans 14 amino acids. With 2 bases clipped from V and 4 bases from J, the junction kept 3 bases outside the gene matches. The CDR3 sequence is CAISEDRGIYGYTF. CDR3 sequence (DNA): TGTGCCATCAGTGAGGACAGGGGCATCTATGGCTACACCTTC.

The chain has TRBV28 and TRBJ2-7, with 7 bases that match TRBD1. CDR3 length: 14 amino acids. V trimming: 6 bases; J trimming: 2 bases; junction bases outside the gene matches: 7. CDR1 is MDHEN and CDR2 is SYDVKM in the germline V gene. CDR3 amino acids: CASSSGQSTYEQYF. As DNA, the CDR3 is TGTGCCAGCAGCTCGGGACAGAGTACCTACGAGCAGTACTTC.

This clone was detected a few times. The rearrangement joins TRBV2 to TRBJ1-5; D might be TRBD1 (5 bases). The CDR3 extends over 14 amino acids. The germline CDR1 and CDR2 sequences are SNHLY and FYNNEI. V dropped 10 bases and J dropped 7 bases, with 20 bases sitting between them. The CDR3 nucleotides read TGTGCCACCCGGGCCGGGGGGAGCGGGCAGCCCCAGCATTTT. Its protein product is CATRAGGSGQPQHF. Full variable domain (remainder filled in from reference TRBV2 and TRBJ1-5): EPEVTQTPSHQVTQMGQEVILRCVPISNHLYFYWYRQILGQKVEFLVSFYNNEISEKSEIFDDQFSVERPDGSNFTLKIRSTKLEDSAMYFCATRAGGSGQPQHFGDGTRLSIL.